This T cell receptor beta chain comes out of a study of beta chain features in type 1 diabetes. Study-wide findings and caveats: Type 1 diabetes patients had VDJ junctions that carried fewer insertions and more deletions. Compared with healthy donors, patients appeared to share more similar naive, central memory and regulatory TCRB repertoires.

As concerns this clone: What it recognizes is unknown.

The CDR3 covers 15 residues. Per the germline V gene, CDR1 is SGDLS and CDR2 is YYNGEE. The V gene lost 4 bases and the J gene lost 3 bases, with 17 bases spanning the gap. Based on CD45RO/CCR7/CD25/CD127/CD95/CD27, CD4+ regulatory, stem cell-like memory, naive and central memory cells were sorted. Isolated RNA was reverse transcribed in full, so expressed TCRB transcripts were sequenced. Mean read depth for stem cell-like memory T cell samples was 1.1 million or so reads. Repertoires were generated with immunoSEQ multiplex PCR, while TCRdb's copy carries only in-frame clones and drops some. Altogether tens of thousands of clones are present, roughly 30% being singletons, with the ten largest covering about 0.5%.

The clonotype comes from a woman aged 18-29 years in good health. J is TRBJ2-7 and V is TRBV9; D possibly corresponds to TRBD1 (6 bases). What was sequenced was stem cell memory CD4+ T cells from blood. CDR3 loop: CASSPQDSSRYEQYF. DNA for the CDR3: TGTGCCAGCAGCCCCCAGGACAGCTCGCGCTACGAGCAGTACTTC.